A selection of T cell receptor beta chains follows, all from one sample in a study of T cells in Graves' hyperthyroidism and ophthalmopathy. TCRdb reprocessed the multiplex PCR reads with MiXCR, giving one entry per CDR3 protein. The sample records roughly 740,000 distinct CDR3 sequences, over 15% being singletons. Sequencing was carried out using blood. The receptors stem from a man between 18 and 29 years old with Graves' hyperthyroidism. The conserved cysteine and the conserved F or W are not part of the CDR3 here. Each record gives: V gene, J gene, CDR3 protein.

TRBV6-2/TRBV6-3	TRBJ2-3	ASSYSGAESTDTQY
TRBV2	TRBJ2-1	ASRLTSGAYNEQF
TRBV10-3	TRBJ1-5	AISDPNSNQPQH
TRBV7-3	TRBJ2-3	ASSLNRDTLSTDTQY
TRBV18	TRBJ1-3	ASSPLRDVGNTIY
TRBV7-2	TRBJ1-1	ASSLLNSMNTEAF
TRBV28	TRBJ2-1	ASSLSVSYNEQF
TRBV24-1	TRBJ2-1	ATSDLGRGDNNEQF
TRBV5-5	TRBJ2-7	ASSDEWDSGPYEQY
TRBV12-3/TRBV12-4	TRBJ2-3	ASLTSGRLDTQY
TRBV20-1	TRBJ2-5	SAIFPPTPETQY
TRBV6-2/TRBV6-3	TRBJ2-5	ASKGQPETQY
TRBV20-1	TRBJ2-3	SARGLADRDAQY
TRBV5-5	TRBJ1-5	ASSIQGARQPQH
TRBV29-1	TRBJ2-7	SVVGQGRSYEQY
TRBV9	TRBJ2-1	ASSVASTPGAGEQF
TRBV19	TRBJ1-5	ASSIGQRSNQPQH